This entry concerns a single TCR beta chain. Antigen specificity is unknown. The source of the sample is a study of T-cell memory formation after mild COVID-19. Study-level findings and limits: There was no confirmation that second-wave clones peaking on day 37 were SARS-CoV-2 specific. A subset of responding clones appeared in pre-infection memory, suggesting cross-reactive memory joined. Most CD4+ clones that shrank were in CM and EM, while CD8+ ones turned up in EMRA.

TCRdb re-analysed the 5' RACE reads in MiXCR, keeping a single row per CDR3 protein. The table shows under 600,000 distinct CDR3 sequences, with about 20% occurring only once. Germline CDR1 and CDR2: DFQATT and SNEGSKA (reference sequence). The CDR3 is 12 residues long. Trimming shortened V by 5 bases and J by 0 bases, and 5 bases separated the two germline ends. The TCR comes from an adult woman who had mild COVID-19 (a few samples of this study predate the infection). Cell type and time point are not known. The specimen was PBMCs or a T cell subset sorted from them (not recorded which). The chain couples TRBV20-1 to TRBJ1-3; D not resolved. CDR3 sequence reads: CSAPASGNTIYF. In DNA form, the CDR3 reads TGCAGTGCTCCTGCCTCTGGAAACACCATATATTTT.